This is a list of T cell receptor beta chains from one sample in a study of T cell repertoires in cytomegalovirus infection. These receptors are not linked to any known antigen. Via MiXCR, TCRdb re-called the reads, giving one row per CDR3 protein. In the table there are about 830,000 distinct CDR3 sequences, about 33% of which are singletons. This specimen was cultured CD8+ T cells from PBMCs, taken from culture after CMV antigen stimulation. All receptors derive from a human donor in good health (CMV status not recorded). Some clones in this sample may be carry-over from other donors' samples. Each CDR3 is given with its conserved first and last residue. The D gene is left open where the match is weak. Part of the rows lack a size; the others show once, few, many or a class for expanded clones.

CDR3aa: CAISESSDREDTGELFF
CDR3nt: TGTGCCATCAGTGAGTCCTCCGACAGGGAGGACACCGGGGAGCTGTTTTTT
d_gene: -
v_gene: TRBV10-3
abundance: -
j_gene: TRBJ2-2

CDR3aa: CASSITGLHQPQHF
CDR3nt: TGTGCCAGTAGTATTACAGGGTTGCATCAGCCCCAGCATTTT
d_gene: -
v_gene: TRBV19
abundance: -
j_gene: TRBJ1-5

CDR3aa: CASKLEGFSEKQFF
CDR3nt: TGTGCCAGCAAATTGGAGGGATTTAGTGAAAAACAGTTTTTT
d_gene: -
v_gene: TRBV12-3/TRBV12-4
abundance: -
j_gene: TRBJ1-4

CDR3aa: CASSYSRTEQPQHF
CDR3nt: TGTGCCAGCAGTTACTCTCGGACGGAGCAGCCCCAGCATTTT
d_gene: -
v_gene: TRBV6-2/TRBV6-3
abundance: -
j_gene: TRBJ1-5

CDR3aa: CASSRVLGEAFF
CDR3nt: TGCGCCAGCAGCCGGGTCTTGGGCGAAGCTTTCTTT
d_gene: -
v_gene: TRBV4-3
abundance: -
j_gene: TRBJ1-1

CDR3aa: CASSYGDSYYEQYF
CDR3nt: TGTGCCAGCAGCTATGGGGACAGTTACTACGAGCAGTACTTC
d_gene: TRBD1
v_gene: TRBV7-2
abundance: many
j_gene: TRBJ2-7

CDR3aa: CSVEDRRGSYEQYF
CDR3nt: TGCAGCGTTGAAGATCGTCGGGGATCCTACGAGCAGTACTTC
d_gene: -
v_gene: TRBV29-1
abundance: -
j_gene: TRBJ2-7

CDR3aa: CASSPRGGSTDTQYF
CDR3nt: TGTGCCAGCAGCCCTCGTGGGGGTAGCACAGATACGCAGTATTTT
d_gene: -
v_gene: TRBV5-4
abundance: -
j_gene: TRBJ2-3

CDR3aa: CASSLSAGWGNEQFF
CDR3nt: TGTGCCAGCAGCCTATCGGCAGGGTGGGGCAATGAGCAGTTCTTC
d_gene: -
v_gene: TRBV11-2
abundance: -
j_gene: TRBJ2-1

CDR3aa: CASSLAAGGNRFTDTQCF
CDR3nt: TGTGCCAGCAGCTTGGCCGCGGGCGGAAACAGATTCACAGATACGCAGTGTTTT
d_gene: -
v_gene: TRBV5-4
abundance: -
j_gene: TRBJ2-3

CDR3aa: CASSQDQQGARGYTF
CDR3nt: TGTGCCAGCAGCCAAGATCAACAGGGGGCGCGAGGCTACACCTTC
d_gene: TRBD1
v_gene: TRBV14
abundance: -
j_gene: TRBJ1-2

CDR3aa: CAISLHNPGQNTGELFF
CDR3nt: TGTGCCATCAGCTTACATAATCCGGGACAAAACACCGGGGAGCTGTTTTTT
d_gene: -
v_gene: TRBV10-3
abundance: -
j_gene: TRBJ2-2

CDR3aa: CASRGSMGPEQFF
CDR3nt: TGTGCCAGCCGAGGGAGTATGGGCCCTGAGCAGTTCTTC
d_gene: -
v_gene: TRBV11-3
abundance: few
j_gene: TRBJ2-1

CDR3aa: CASSHPENGDGYTF
CDR3nt: TGTGCCAGCAGCCACCCGGAGAATGGGGATGGCTACACCTTC
d_gene: -
v_gene: TRBV4-2
abundance: few
j_gene: TRBJ1-2

CDR3aa: CASRPDRGGQPQHF
CDR3nt: TGTGCCAGCAGACCGGACAGGGGAGGCCAGCCCCAGCATTTT
d_gene: TRBD1
v_gene: TRBV6-2/TRBV6-3
abundance: -
j_gene: TRBJ1-5

CDR3aa: CASRLLPGQGIDNEQFF
CDR3nt: TGTGCCAGCCGCTTACTACCGGGACAGGGGATCGACAATGAGCAGTTCTTC
d_gene: TRBD1
v_gene: TRBV5-4
abundance: -
j_gene: TRBJ2-1